This section outlines one TCR beta chain sequence together with its context. The CD4+ fraction was divided into a CD45RA+ naive subset and a CD45RA-negative memory subset. This entry belongs to a study of shared clonotypes between healthy human individuals. Profiling relied on immunoSEQ multiplex PCR, and the TCRdb table lists in-frame clones only, not all of them. The repertoire consists of under 2,500,000 clones, with 90% to 97% occurring once and the leading ten covering 0.1% to 0.15%. Germline V gene lookup returns CDR1 LNHDA and CDR2 SQIVND (reference sequence). The CDR3 contains 15 residues. V was clipped by 7 bases and J by 2 bases, with 17 bases between them.

The chain carries TRBV19 and TRBJ1-2, with a tentative D call TRBD1 (5 bases). Specimen: naive CD4+ T cells sorted from blood. The subset is: CD45RA+ positively selected. This TCR derives from a man aged 18 to 35 in good health. Written as DNA, the CDR3 is TGTGCCAGTATAACCGGGACGACGCCCAACTATGGCTACACCTTC. It encodes CASITGTTPNYGYTF.